This passage covers 15 T cell receptor beta chains from one sample sequenced in a study of T cell changes during pregnancy in multiple sclerosis. The data were produced by immunoSEQ multiplex PCR, yet TCRdb's version contains in-frame clones alone and is incomplete. The profile covers under 65,000 clones, with about 95% appearing a single time and 2.5% to 3% taken by the ten largest. The sequencing used CD8+ T cells from peripheral blood mononuclear cells, collected after pregnancy. The receptors shown here come from a female donor with multiple sclerosis, enrolled in a pregnancy study.

This clone was counted once. The chain carries TRBV4-3 and TRBJ2-7, with 7 bases identical to TRBD2. This CDR3 comprises 15 residues. CDR1 is LGHNA and CDR2 is YSLEER in the germline V gene. V trimming: 3 bases; J trimming: 2 bases; junction bases outside the gene matches: 7. CDR3 in DNA: TGCGCCAGCAGCCAGTCTAGCGGAGCAACCTACGAGCAGTACTTC. Residues: CASSQSSGATYEQYF.

V and J are TRBV15 and TRBJ2-1; perhaps TRBD2 as D (6 bases). CDR1 is LNHNV, CDR2 YYDKDF, per germline (reference sequence). The CDR3 runs 12 residues. V dropped 4 bases and J dropped 7 bases, with 8 bases sitting between them. The CDR3 is CATSTSENEQFF. In nucleotides, the CDR3 is TGTGCCACCAGCACTAGCGAGAATGAGCAGTTCTTC.

This chain connects TRBV28 to TRBJ2-3; D is perhaps TRBD1 (6 bases). The CDR3 covers 19 residues. From germline, CDR1 is MDHEN and CDR2 SYDVKM. V was pared by 2 bases and J by 6 bases, with 27 bases between. The CDR3 nucleotides read TGTGCCAGCAGTTTAAGGGCCCCCGTACAGGGCTCGGGTGGGGATACGCAGTATTTT. It codes for CASSLRAPVQGSGGDTQYF.

This chain joins TRBV7-9 and TRBJ2-1; 8 bases match TRBD2. The CDR3 is made up of 11 amino acids. The V gene end was trimmed by 11 bases and the J gene end by 5 bases; junction bases not matched to a gene: 2. Per germline, CDR1 SEHNR and CDR2 FQNEAQ (reference sequence). This CDR3 is CAPGGNNEQFF. The CDR3 nucleotides read TGTGCCCCGGGGGGGAACAATGAGCAGTTCTTC.

The V and J genes are TRBV7-9 and TRBJ1-5; no firm D call. Trimming took 5 bases from V and 6 from J, leaving 8 bases between them. The germline CDR1 and CDR2 sequences are SEHNR and FQNEAQ (reference sequence). The CDR3 has 12 residues. The CDR3 nucleotides read TGTGCCAGCAGCGAACTCGGTCAGCCCCAGCATTTT. Its protein product is CASSELGQPQHF.

This sequence joins TRBV6-4 and TRBJ2-1; the match to TRBD2 covers 12 bases. Unmatched junction bases numbered 5, after V lost 6 bases and J lost 5 bases. CDR3 size: 15 residues. Germline CDR1 reads MRHNA; CDR2 reads SNTAGT. The CDR3 spells CASSELAGGHNEQFF. The CDR3 nucleotides are TGTGCCAGCAGCGAACTAGCGGGGGGACACAATGAGCAGTTCTTC.

The chain recombines TRBV14 with TRBJ2-7; D not resolved. The CDR3 loop spans 13 amino acids. Trimming shortened V by 1 base and J by 3 bases, and 7 bases separated the two germline ends. Germline CDR1 reads SGHDN; CDR2 reads FVKESK. The CDR3 bases are TGTGCCAGCAGCCAAGTGCGGCGCTACGAGCAGTACTTC. The encoded protein is CASSQVRRYEQYF.

This chain uses TRBV10-3 with TRBJ1-2; D might be TRBD1 (5 bases). Germline CDR1 reads ENHRY; CDR2 reads SYGVKD. The CDR3 has 14 residues. Trimming took 7 bases from V and 8 from J, leaving 20 bases between them. The CDR3 coding sequence is TGTGCCATCACGTCCCCACCGGGGGATAACGGCTACACCTTC. This encodes CAITSPPGDNGYTF.

The chain uses TRBV9 and TRBJ1-1; D remains unclear. Trimming pared 0 bases from V and 11 bases from J, leaving 23 bases between. Germline V CDR1 and CDR2: SGDLS, YYNGEE. This CDR3 has 16 amino acids. CDR3 sequence reads: CASSVAGDGKPIWAFF. The CDR3 nucleotides are TGTGCCAGCAGCGTAGCTGGAGACGGGAAACCGATTTGGGCTTTCTTT. Full variable domain (missing parts from reference TRBV9 and TRBJ1-1): DSGVTQTPKHLITATGQRVTLRCSPRSGDLSVYWYQQSLDQGLQFLIQYYNGEERAKGNILERFSAQQFPDLHSELNLSSLELGDSALYFCASSVAGDGKPIWAFFGQGTRLTVV.

This sequence joins TRBV4-1 and TRBJ2-7, with 8 nucleotides matching TRBD2. The ends lost 0 bases at V and 1 base at J; junction bases unmatched: 11. Germline V lookup: CDR1 MGHRA, CDR2 YSYEKL. The CDR3 contains 18 residues. For the CDR3, the DNA is TGCGCCAGCAGCCAAGAAGGGGGTGCGGTAGCGGGGTCCTACGAGCAGTACTTC. Its protein product is CASSQEGGAVAGSYEQYF.

The V call is TRBV19, the J call TRBJ1-5, with TRBD1 identical over 8 bases. Per the germline V gene, CDR1 is LNHDA and CDR2 is SQIVND (reference sequence). The CDR3 extends over 15 amino acids. The V segment lost 1 base and the J segment 3 bases; nucleotides outside the gene matches: 2. The CDR3 DNA follows: TGTGCCAGTAGTATAGGGCAGGGGGCCAATCAGCCCCAGCATTTT. Translated: CASSIGQGANQPQHF.

J is TRBJ2-1 and V is TRBV13; 10 nucleotides match TRBD2. Trimming cost V 8 bases and J 4 bases; bases outside gene matches: 8. The CDR3 has 15 amino acids. Germline lookup yields CDR1 PRHDT and CDR2 FYEKMQ (reference sequence). CDR3 in amino acids: CASGERTSGYNEQFF. CDR3 coding DNA: TGTGCCAGCGGGGAGAGGACTAGCGGTTACAATGAGCAGTTCTTC.

This rearrangement joins TRBV29-1 to TRBJ1-2; D might be TRBD1 (5 bases). The germline CDR1 and CDR2 sequences are SQVTM and ANQGSEA. The CDR3 totals 12 residues. Deletions cut 4 bases from V and 8 bases from J, with 14 bases between. The chain's CDR3 is CSVARDPGGYTF. CDR3 sequence (DNA): TGCAGCGTTGCGCGGGACCCAGGGGGCTACACCTTC.

J is TRBJ2-5 and V is TRBV27; TRBD2 agrees at 7 bases. The trim removed 1 base at V and 2 bases at J, leaving 4 bases unmatched. The CDR3 consists of 15 residues. CDR1 MNHEY and CDR2 SMNVEV come from the germline V gene (reference sequence). The CDR3 region is CASSLWGGPQETQYF. DNA of the CDR3: TGTGCCAGCAGTTTATGGGGAGGGCCTCAAGAGACCCAGTACTTC.

The chain couples TRBV9 to TRBJ1-3, with no clear D. Germline-derived CDR1 and CDR2 are SGDLS and YYNGEE. The CDR3 is 13 residues long. Trimming cost V 3 bases and J 0 bases, with 4 bases left between them. The CDR3 DNA reads as TGTGCCAGCAGCGGAGGCTCTGGAAACACCATATATTTT. Translation: CASSGGSGNTIYF.